A single sample gave rise to the 18 T cell receptor beta chains below, sequenced in a study of CD8+CD57+ T cells in acquired aplastic anemia. Investigators profiled TCR beta VDJ and CDR3 from genomic DNA template. TCRdb reanalysed the reads using MiXCR and keeps one entry per CDR3 protein. Among about 270,000 distinct CDR3 sequences listed, roughly 50% were seen once. Sample: sorted CD4+, CD8+, or CD8+CD57+ T cells (not recorded which) from PBMCs. These receptor sequences come from a human donor with severe aplastic anemia or a healthy control (not recorded which).

Comment on this clonotype: One end of the junction does not line up with germline, which may come from a read error. This chain joins TRBV5-1 and TRBJ2-7, with D unresolved. The J call is uncertain, as TRBJ2-5 better fits the DNA end. Germline CDR1 is SGHRS and CDR2 is YFSETQ. This CDR3 contains 14 residues. Here the CDR3 DNA reads TGCGCCAACAGCCTCAGTGGGCAGCAAGAGACCCAGTACTTC. Encoded protein: CANSLSGQQETQYF.

Ten or more counts support this clonotype. This rearrangement joins TRBV9 to TRBJ1-2; possible D gene TRBD1, 5 bases. This CDR3 contains 18 residues. The V gene's germline CDR1 is SGDLS and CDR2 YYNGEE. The V and J ends lost 3 bases and 8 bases respectively, with 29 bases between them. Here the CDR3 reads CASSELPTGTRRPMGYTF. CDR3 nucleotides: TGTGCCAGCAGCGAACTACCGACCGGGACCCGGAGACCTATGGGCTACACCTTC.

This clonotype was observed at least ten times. The V call is TRBV5-5, the J call TRBJ2-1; 7 positions agree with TRBD2. Germline values: CDR1 SGHKS, CDR2 YYEKEE (reference sequence). V lost 3 bases to trimming and J lost 2 bases; unmatched junction nucleotides: 5. This CDR3 has 15 amino acids. The CDR3 protein is CASSSLAETYNEQFF. For the CDR3, the DNA is TGTGCCAGCAGCTCGCTAGCGGAGACCTACAATGAGCAGTTCTTC. Looking up the rest from reference TRBV5-5 and TRBJ2-1 gives the full variable domain: DAGVTQSPTHLIKTRGQQVTLRCSPISGHKSVSWYQQVLGQGPQFIFQYYEKEERGRGNFPDRFSARQFPNYSSELNVNALLLGDSALYLCASSSLAETYNEQFFGPGTRLTVL.

This chain connects TRBV2 to TRBJ2-7; TRBD2 matches at 7 bases. V dropped 7 bases and J dropped 0; count of bases not matched to a gene: 12. The CDR3 runs 16 residues. Germline V gives CDR1 SNHLY, CDR2 FYNNEI. The CDR3 sequence is CASNIFSGESSYEQYF. The CDR3, as DNA: TGTGCCAGCAACATCTTCAGCGGGGAGAGCTCCTACGAGCAGTACTTC.

This chain uses TRBV5-1 with TRBJ2-5; 9 positions match TRBD2. Per the germline V gene, CDR1 is SGHRS and CDR2 is YFSETQ. This CDR3 has 14 residues. Trimming at V came to 4 bases and at J to 6 bases, leaving 7 bases not matched to a gene. The CDR3 sequence is CASSLTSGGKTQYF. The CDR3, as DNA: TGCGCCAGCAGCCTGACTAGCGGCGGGAAGACCCAGTACTTC.

This clonotype has just one count. The chain has TRBV5-4 and TRBJ2-2; the D gene could be TRBD1 or TRBD2 (5 bases each). CDR1 is SGHNT and CDR2 is YYREEE in the germline V gene (reference sequence). V lost 0 bases, J lost 2 bases, and 20 bases lay in between. The CDR3 has 19 amino acids. The CDR3 is CASSLALDPVRGNTGELFF. In DNA form, the CDR3 reads TGTGCCAGCAGCTTGGCCCTCGATCCGGTACGGGGCAACACCGGGGAGCTGTTTTTT.

The chain employs TRBV7-9 and TRBJ2-7; D uncertain. Trimming shortened V by 1 base and J by 0 bases, and 10 bases separated the two germline ends. The CDR3 has 15 amino acids. CDR1 is SEHNR and CDR2 is FQNEAQ in the germline V gene (reference sequence). This CDR3 is CASSLDVLDSYEQYF. The CDR3 DNA sequence: TGTGCCAGCAGCTTAGATGTGCTAGACTCCTACGAGCAGTACTTC.

The gene calls are TRBV7-3 and TRBJ2-5, with 9 nucleotides matching TRBD1. The junction had 7 bases not matched to a gene; V was cut back by 6 bases and J by 5 bases. The length of the CDR3 is 14 residues. Germline CDR1 SGHTA, CDR2 FQGTGA. The CDR3 reads CASSPTGGSETQYF. CDR3 DNA sequence: TGTGCCAGCAGTCCAACAGGGGGCTCGGAGACCCAGTACTTC.

The rearrangement uses TRBV20-1 and TRBJ2-7; either TRBD1 or TRBD2 may supply D (7 bases each). The germline V and J ends were trimmed by 2 bases and 7 bases, with 18 bases remaining between them. Germline CDR1 DFQATT, CDR2 SNEGSKA (reference sequence). The length of the CDR3 is 14 residues. The CDR3 loop reads CSARMSGGAGEQYF. The CDR3 DNA is TGCAGTGCTAGAATGTCAGGGGGGGCGGGGGAGCAGTACTTC.

The rearrangement uses TRBV20-1 and TRBJ2-7; 10 bases line up with TRBD2. CDR3 size: 14 residues. CDR1 and CDR2 (germline): DFQATT, SNEGSKA (reference sequence). The V gene end was trimmed by 6 bases and the J gene end by 3 bases; junction bases not matched to a gene: 8. The CDR3 DNA reads as TGCAGTGCCTACGGACTAGCGGAGATCTACGAGCAGTACTTC. As protein: CSAYGLAEIYEQYF.

This sequence joins TRBV5-6 and TRBJ1-5; 9 positions match TRBD1. V was pared by 3 bases and J by 11 bases, with 9 bases of the junction left unmatched. Germline lookup yields CDR1 SGHDT and CDR2 YYEEEE. The CDR3 contains 14 residues. The CDR3 sequence is CASSSGQGIQTQHF. The CDR3 bases are TGTGCCAGCAGCTCGGGACAGGGTATACAGACCCAGCATTTT.

This clonotype was seen at least ten times. V gene TRBV12-3 or TRBV12-4 combines with J gene TRBJ1-2; 7 bases map to TRBD1. Trimming took 5 bases from V and 4 from J; bases not matched to a gene: 10. This CDR3 has 15 residues. In nucleotides, the CDR3 is TGTGCCAGCAGTCGTCGCAGGGGGACCCTCTATGGCTACACCTTC. As protein: CASSRRRGTLYGYTF.

A remark on this clonotype: The junction departs from the called germline gene at one end, perhaps through a read error. This CDR3 reads CATSDFGVGTDTQYF. CDR3 bases: TGTGCAACCAGTGATTTTGGGGTTGGCACAGATACGCAGTATTTT. This chain uses TRBV24-1 with TRBJ2-3; D uncertain. The V gene's germline CDR1 is KGHDR and CDR2 SFDVKD. The CDR3 sequence is 15 residues long.

Turning to this clonotype: This likely comes from a read error, as the CDR3 has no conserved phenylalanine or tryptophan at its end. No DNA is shown, since the ends of the CDR3 on it are uncertain; the CDR3 is the one TCRdb lists. The chain joins TRBV12-3 or TRBV12-4 to TRBJ1-6. A total of 8 residues make up the CDR3, ends included. The CDR3 loop reads CASSLSSS.

This clonotype was observed a handful of times. This chain uses TRBV7-9 with TRBJ1-5; D is unresolved. There are 13 residues in the CDR3. Germline loops: CDR1 SEHNR, CDR2 FQNEAQ (reference sequence). The ends were cut back, 3 bases at V and 4 bases at J, with 7 bases in the middle. The CDR3 protein is CASSLGPNQPQHF. The CDR3 nucleotides are TGTGCCAGCAGCTTGGGTCCGAATCAGCCCCAGCATTTT.

This clonotype was detected only a few times. The chain combines TRBV27 with TRBJ1-2; 9 bases are shared with TRBD1. The CDR3 consists of 14 residues. Germline loops: CDR1 MNHEY, CDR2 SMNVEV (reference sequence). V gave up 3 bases and J gave up 6 bases; unmatched junction bases: 5. CDR3 region: CASSLVQGADGYTF. CDR3 sequence (DNA): TGTGCCAGCAGTTTGGTACAGGGGGCTGATGGCTACACCTTC.

The table lists this clonotype with many counts. The chain combines TRBV6-5 with TRBJ2-5; D unclear. Germline V CDR1 and CDR2: MNHEY, SVGAGI. The CDR3 totals 16 residues. Trimming took off 2 bases at V and 1 base at J, with 14 bases between the two ends. The CDR3 DNA sequence: TGTGCCAGCAGTTACCGGCCGTGGTCAGGCCAAGAGACCCAGTACTTC. This gives the protein CASSYRPWSGQETQYF.

The table lists this clonotype with many counts. The J gene is TRBJ1-1, the V gene TRBV6-2 or TRBV6-3; no reliable D call. Trimming shortened V by 2 bases and J by 1 base, and 5 bases separated the two germline ends. Germline V gene sequence: CDR1 MNHEY, CDR2 SVGEGT. This CDR3 has 13 residues. CDR3 sequence: CASSYVANTEAFF. CDR3 DNA: TGTGCCAGCAGTTACGTAGCGAACACTGAAGCTTTCTTT.